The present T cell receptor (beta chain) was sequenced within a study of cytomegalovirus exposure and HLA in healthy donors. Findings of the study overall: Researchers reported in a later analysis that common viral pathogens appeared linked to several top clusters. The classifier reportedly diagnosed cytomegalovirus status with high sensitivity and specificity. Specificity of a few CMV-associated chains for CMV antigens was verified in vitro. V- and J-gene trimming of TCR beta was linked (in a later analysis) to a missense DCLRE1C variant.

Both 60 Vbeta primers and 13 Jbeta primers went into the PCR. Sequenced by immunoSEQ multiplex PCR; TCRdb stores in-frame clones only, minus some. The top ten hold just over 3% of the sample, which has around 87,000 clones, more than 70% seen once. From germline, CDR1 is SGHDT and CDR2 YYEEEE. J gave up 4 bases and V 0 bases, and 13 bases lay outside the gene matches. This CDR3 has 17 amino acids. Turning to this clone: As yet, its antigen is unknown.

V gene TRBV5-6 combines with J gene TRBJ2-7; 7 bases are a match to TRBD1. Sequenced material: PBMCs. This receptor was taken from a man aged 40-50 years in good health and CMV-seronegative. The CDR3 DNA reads TGTGCCAGCAGCTTGGCGGGACAGCTTCACGGGCCGTACGAGCAGTACTTC. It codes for CASSLAGQLHGPYEQYF.